This paragraph reports one T cell receptor (beta chain). Authors' analysis steps: Estimation of nucleated cell counts relied on the amplification of reference gene primers. Assay used: immunoSEQ multiplex PCR; TCRdb lists only in-frame clones, some missing. Clonal size and the V and J genes are those of that table, whereas D and trimming came from the DNA. Of just over 300,000 clones in the sample, roughly 86% were seen once. The data stem from a study of blood T cell repertoires in COVID-19. The CDR3 loop spans 13 amino acids. V was trimmed by 6 bases and J by 3 bases, leaving 9 bases between them. Per germline, CDR1 MNHEY and CDR2 SVGAGI.

The sequenced sample consisted of peripheral blood. The chain joins TRBV6-5 to TRBJ1-3; tentative D call: TRBD1 (5 bases). The clonotype was recovered from a woman in her twenties or thirties with COVID-19, enrolled during active disease. The CDR3 DNA reads as TGTGCCAGCAGAGGGACTGTTGGAAACACCATATATTTT. Protein product: CASRGTVGNTIYF.